This T cell receptor beta chain was captured by sequencing in a study of blood T cell repertoires in COVID-19. Overall study: From T cells, B-cell-depleted T cells, or PBMCs came the material, which was cDNA or gDNA.

The CDR3 contains 14 residues. Looked up from germline, CDR1 is MNHEY and CDR2 is SVGAGI. Losses at the gene ends were 7 bases for V and 1 base for J; bases not matched to a gene: 6. The data were produced by immunoSEQ multiplex PCR, yet TCRdb's version contains in-frame clones alone and is incomplete. There are over 250,000 clones in the sample; around 90% occur only once, and over 5% lies in the top ten. V usage is TRBV6-5 and J usage is TRBJ1-1; 7 bases agree with TRBD1. This sequence originates from a woman in her forties or fifties with COVID-19, enrolled during active disease. The sample consisted of peripheral blood. In nucleotides, the CDR3 is TGTGCCAGCAACCGGGACAGTACGAACACTGAAGCTTTCTTT. Translated: CASNRDSTNTEAFF.